The T cell receptor beta chain described here comes from a study of chemoradiotherapy in HPV16-positive cancers. TCRdb's table, derived via immunoSEQ multiplex PCR, lists solely in-frame clones and lacks some. The sample records about 35,000 clones, 92% being singletons. Over chemoradiotherapy, repertoires were sampled more than once. The CDR3 has 14 amino acids. V was clipped by 1 base and J by 9 bases, with 14 bases between them. Germline lookup yields CDR1 SGHRS and CDR2 YFSETQ. This clonotype was sampled from a human donor with HPV-associated anogenital cancer. V gene TRBV5-1 combines with J gene TRBJ2-1; D is unclear. Sequenced here: blood, sampled from a patient who underwent chemoradiotherapy. The CDR3 sequence is CASSLTLGIGEQFF. For the CDR3, the DNA is TGCGCCAGCAGCTTGACGTTGGGGATCGGTGAGCAGTTCTTC.